The clone carrying this T cell receptor (beta chain) has just one count. The ends lost 6 bases at V and 0 bases at J; junction bases unmatched: 6. Per germline, CDR1 SGHTA and CDR2 FQGNSA. The CDR3 sequence is 15 residues long. In the study's own analysis: By means of reference gene primer amplification, nucleated cell counts were estimated. Produced via immunoSEQ multiplex PCR; TCRdb's table is partial and in-frame only. Clone size and the V and J calls come from that table; the DNA yielded D and trimming. This repertoire shows 140,000 or so clones, roughly 89% found once; its top ten account for around 1.6%. This sample is drawn from a study of blood T cell repertoires in COVID-19. Study overall: Sites across the United States, Italy and Spain contributed samples from acute and convalescent COVID-19. In each case, the material was cDNA or gDNA derived from T cells, B-cell-depleted T cells, or PBMCs.

The sequenced sample was peripheral blood. V usage is TRBV7-2 and J usage is TRBJ2-3; 7 nucleotides match TRBD1. The receptor comes from a human donor in a cohort sampled during active COVID-19. The CDR3 sequence: CASSQQGPSTDTQYF. CDR3 DNA: TGTGCCAGCAGTCAACAGGGGCCTAGCACAGATACGCAGTATTTT.